These 32 T cell receptor beta chains were all obtained from the same sample, sequenced in a study of blood T cells in healthy people across ages. It was with a sample-barcoded 5' primer and a J-beta primer mix that a second PCR of about 7 to 12 cycles was run. MiXCR, run by TCRdb on the 5' RACE reads, gives a single entry per CDR3 protein. The sample lists around 1,000,000 distinct CDR3 sequences, roughly 24% seen once, with about 0.72% in the top ten. The same data also contributed to another study, on T cells of mothers and their children.

What was sequenced was blood. The source is a girl aged 2 to 9 in good health.

This chain joins TRBV9 and TRBJ1-2; tentative D call: TRBD1 (5 bases). V was cut by 4 bases and J by 5 bases, with 18 bases left in between. There are 15 residues in the CDR3. Germline V CDR1 and CDR2: SGDLS, YYNGEE. CDR3 loop: CASSNHRLLGYGYTF. Written as DNA, the CDR3 is TGTGCCAGCAGCAATCACAGGCTCCTAGGGTATGGCTACACCTTC.

This clonotype was observed a few times. The chain recombines TRBV7-9 with TRBJ2-5, with 7 bases fitting TRBD1. Germline CDR1 and CDR2: SEHNR and FQNEAQ (reference sequence). This CDR3 region has 14 residues. V lost 4 bases to trimming and J lost 5 bases; unmatched junction nucleotides: 7. CDR3 coding DNA: TGTGCCAGCAGCTCGACAGGGAATTGGGAGACCCAGTACTTC. Protein sequence: CASSSTGNWETQYF.

This clonotype was detected ten times or more. The chain links TRBV29-1 to TRBJ2-5; the match to TRBD2 covers 9 bases. The germline V gene has CDR1 SQVTM and CDR2 ANQGSEA. J was trimmed by 5 bases and V by 3 bases; bases with no gene match: 13. The CDR3 contains 16 residues. In DNA, the CDR3 is TGCAGCGTTGAGGATGTAGCGGGAGAGGTCGGGGAGACCCAGTACTTC. Translating it yields CSVEDVAGEVGETQYF.

The chain joins TRBV12-3 or TRBV12-4 to TRBJ2-5, with 8 bases matching TRBD2. Gene TRBJ2-1 matches the end of the DNA better, so the J call may be wrong. The CDR3 sequence is 15 residues long. The CDR3 here is CASSTPGTSGGEQFF. The CDR3 DNA follows: TGTGCCAGCAGTACCCCTGGGACTAGTGGGGGTGAGCAGTTCTTC.

This chain uses TRBV20-1 with TRBJ2-1; D not resolved. Germline CDR1 and CDR2: DFQATT and SNEGSKA (reference sequence). This CDR3 is 11 amino acids long. V was cut by 2 bases and J by 6 bases, with 5 bases left in between. CDR3 residues: CSARLVNEQFF. The CDR3 DNA is TGCAGTGCTAGATTGGTCAATGAGCAGTTCTTC.

The chain employs TRBV28 and TRBJ2-3; a weak D match, TRBD1 (5 bases). Germline V lookup: CDR1 MDHEN, CDR2 SYDVKM. This CDR3 spans 15 amino acids. Trimming took off 4 bases at V and 6 bases at J, with 17 bases between the two ends. The CDR3 nucleotides read TGTGCCAGCAGTTCCAGTGACAGACTGGGTGATACGCAGTATTTT. Amino acids: CASSSSDRLGDTQYF.

As concerns this clonotype: An end of the junction does not agree with germline; a read error may underlie this. The V and J genes are TRBV7-2 and TRBJ2-7; either TRBD1 or TRBD2 may fit D (6 bases each). The CDR3 is 12 residues long. Per germline, CDR1 SGHTA and CDR2 FQGNSA. The CDR3, as DNA: TGTGCCAGCAGCTTAATTGGGGGGCCTAACGTTTTC. This translates into CASSLIGGPNVF.

This chain uses TRBV29-1 with TRBJ1-2; D uncertain. Trimming stripped 6 bases from V and 2 bases from J, with 13 bases between. The CDR3 has 13 amino acids. Per germline, CDR1 SQVTM and CDR2 ANQGSEA. CDR3 sequence (DNA): TGCAGCGTATTAGACGGCCAAAACTATGGCTACACCTTC. This gives the protein CSVLDGQNYGYTF.

The chain uses TRBV14 and TRBJ2-5, with 12 nucleotides matching TRBD2. The DNA end is a closer match to TRBJ2-1, so the J assignment may be wrong. CDR1 and CDR2 from the germline V gene are SGHDN and FVKESK. The CDR3 is made up of 22 amino acids. This CDR3 is CASSPLLTGGETSGSREDEQFF. In DNA, the CDR3 is TGTGCCAGCAGCCCTCTACTCACAGGGGGCGAGACTAGCGGGAGCAGGGAGGATGAGCAGTTCTTC.

The chain recombines TRBV10-3 with TRBJ2-7, with 7 bases lining up with TRBD1. The CDR3 runs 15 residues. With 6 bases clipped from V and 0 bases from J, the junction kept 8 bases outside the gene matches. Per the germline V gene, CDR1 is ENHRY and CDR2 is SYGVKD. For the CDR3, the DNA is TGTGCCATCAGCAAAGAGACAGGGTCCTCCTACGAGCAGTACTTC. It translates to CAISKETGSSYEQYF.

V and J are TRBV5-1 and TRBJ2-5; 11 bases map to TRBD1. The V and J ends lost 6 bases and 2 bases, in that order; junction bases with no gene match: 15. The CDR3 is made up of 18 amino acids. Germline loops: CDR1 SGHRS, CDR2 YFSETQ. The DNA for the CDR3 is TGCGCCAGCACCGCAGGACAGGGGGCTCCGATTCCACAAGAGACCCAGTACTTC. Encoded protein: CASTAGQGAPIPQETQYF.

The chain employs TRBV29-1 and TRBJ1-2; D not resolved. The germline V and J ends were trimmed by 2 bases and 5 bases, with 0 bases remaining between them. CDR1 is SQVTM and CDR2 is ANQGSEA in the germline V gene. The CDR3 has 9 residues. This CDR3 is CSVEYGYTF. CDR3 bases: TGCAGCGTTGAATATGGCTACACCTTC.

This clonotype was picked up a small number of times. This chain links TRBV9 with TRBJ1-2, with D perhaps matching TRBD1 (6 bases). This CDR3 has 13 amino acids. V was trimmed by 5 bases and J by 6 bases, leaving 14 bases between them. Germline CDR1 SGDLS, CDR2 YYNGEE. The CDR3 sequence: CASRPTGGNGYTF. DNA for the CDR3: TGTGCCAGCAGGCCGACGGGGGGCAATGGCTACACCTTC.

This clonotype has only one observation. The CDR3 sequence: CASSFGLGNTDTQYF. Written as DNA, the CDR3 is TGTGCCAGCAGTTTCGGTCTGGGCAACACAGATACGCAGTATTTT. The chain is built from TRBV12-3 or TRBV12-4 and TRBJ2-3; D gene ambiguous. The CDR3 runs to 15 residues. Trimming cost V 3 bases and J 2 bases, with 12 bases left between them.

Remarks on this clonotype: The CDR3 end shows no conserved phenylalanine or tryptophan, and so a read error is likely. The rearrangement uses TRBV11-2 and TRBJ2-2; 13 bases are shared with TRBD2. With V trimmed by 4 bases and J by 5 bases, 7 bases remained unmatched. The germline gives CDR1 SGHAT, CDR2 FQNNGV. The CDR3 is 17 residues long. The DNA for the CDR3 is TGTGCCAGCAGCTCGACCTCGGGACTAGCGGGAACCGGGGAGCTGTTTCTT. Its translation is CASSSTSGLAGTGELFL.

The genes are TRBV7-2 and TRBJ2-3, with a possible D match to TRBD2 (6 bases). The ends were cut back, 5 bases at V and 2 bases at J, with 14 bases in the middle. The CDR3 consists of 15 residues. Germline values: CDR1 SGHTA, CDR2 FQGNSA. CDR3 residues: CASSQTSGTTDTQYF. CDR3 DNA sequence: TGTGCCAGCAGCCAGACTAGTGGGACCACAGATACGCAGTATTTT.

Only a few counts were recorded for this clonotype. This rearrangement joins TRBV11-3 to TRBJ2-5; TRBD1 is a possible D gene (6 bases). The germline CDR1 and CDR2 sequences are SGHNT and YENEEA. Trimming cost V 6 bases and J 3 bases, with 14 bases left between them. The CDR3 is made up of 14 amino acids. CDR3 residues: CASSIWTEEETQYF. In DNA form, the CDR3 reads TGTGCCAGCAGTATCTGGACAGAAGAAGAGACCCAGTACTTC.

J is TRBJ2-5 and V is TRBV29-1; D not resolved. In germline, CDR1 is SQVTM, CDR2 ANQGSEA. This CDR3 comprises 13 residues. Trimming pared 5 bases from V and 2 bases from J, leaving 12 bases between. The CDR3 loop is CSVRPRNQETQYF. The CDR3 DNA reads as TGCAGCGTTAGGCCTCGGAATCAAGAGACCCAGTACTTC.

The J gene is TRBJ2-4, the V gene TRBV2; 8 bases match TRBD1. From germline, CDR1 is SNHLY and CDR2 FYNNEI. The V and J ends lost 6 bases and 7 bases, in that order; junction bases with no gene match: 8. The CDR3 totals 14 residues. The CDR3 region has the DNA TGTGCCAGCAGGGGTTGGCAGGGGGCTAACATTCAGTACTTC. Protein product: CASRGWQGANIQYF.

This clonotype has more than one count but fewer than ten. The V gene is TRBV9, the J gene TRBJ2-7; D might be TRBD2 (6 bases). CDR1 and CDR2 (germline): SGDLS, YYNGEE. V was cut by 3 bases and J by 0 bases, with 16 bases left in between. The CDR3 is 16 amino acids. CDR3: CASSGPGPGSSYEQYF. The CDR3 DNA reads as TGTGCCAGCAGCGGCCCGGGACCCGGGAGCTCCTACGAGCAGTACTTC.

This clonotype appeared a few times. The gene calls are TRBV5-1 and TRBJ1-1; perhaps TRBD1 as D (5 bases). This CDR3 contains 17 residues. The V end lost 0 bases, the J end lost 0 bases, and 15 bases lay between the germline ends. Germline lookup yields CDR1 SGHRS and CDR2 YFSETQ. This CDR3 is CASSLGGTGVMNTEAFF. The CDR3 region has the DNA TGCGCCAGCAGCTTGGGAGGGACGGGGGTGATGAACACTGAAGCTTTCTTT.

This clonotype showed up just a few times. This chain joins TRBV20-1 and TRBJ2-7; D might be TRBD2 (6 bases). The CDR3 is made up of 14 amino acids. The ends were cut back, 3 bases at V and 8 bases at J, with 20 bases in the middle. CDR1 is DFQATT and CDR2 is SNEGSKA in the germline V gene (reference sequence). CDR3 in amino acids: CSASWGESPPKQYF. The CDR3 region has the DNA TGCAGTGCTAGTTGGGGGGAGTCCCCGCCCAAGCAGTACTTC.

This chain connects TRBV6-1 to TRBJ2-7, with D maybe TRBD1 (6 bases). The germline V and J ends were trimmed by 1 base and 4 bases, with 11 bases remaining between them. Germline CDR1 reads MNHNS; CDR2 reads SASEGT. CDR3 length: 14 amino acids. This CDR3 reads CASSEEWGRYEQYF. The CDR3 DNA reads TGTGCCAGCAGTGAAGAGTGGGGGCGATACGAGCAGTACTTC.

J is TRBJ1-2 and V is TRBV12-3 or TRBV12-4; 8 bases match TRBD1. This CDR3 spans 14 amino acids. Losses at the gene ends were 3 bases for V and 8 bases for J; bases not matched to a gene: 8. The CDR3 protein is CASSLWTGREGYTF. The CDR3 region has the DNA TGTGCCAGCAGTTTGTGGACAGGGAGGGAAGGCTACACCTTC.

This clonotype has more than one count but fewer than ten. The chain combines TRBV2 with TRBJ1-1, with 8 bases matching TRBD1. Looked up from germline, CDR1 is SNHLY and CDR2 is FYNNEI. CDR3 length equals 15 residues. Losses at the gene ends were 3 bases for V and 0 bases for J; bases not matched to a gene: 3. CDR3 bases: TGTGCCAGCAGTGACCCAGGGGGCCTGAACACTGAAGCTTTCTTT. Translated: CASSDPGGLNTEAFF.

The gene calls are TRBV2 and TRBJ1-5; no definite D call. The germline gives CDR1 SNHLY, CDR2 FYNNEI. V lost 3 bases to trimming and J lost 2 bases, with 8 bases between them. CDR3 size: 14 residues. CDR3 amino acids: CASSEESGNQPQHF. DNA of the CDR3: TGTGCCAGCAGTGAGGAAAGTGGCAATCAGCCCCAGCATTTT.

This clonotype was recorded a few times. V and J are TRBV4-3 and TRBJ2-1, with 7 bases aligning to TRBD1. Trimming cost V 2 bases and J 5 bases; bases outside gene matches: 6. The CDR3 covers 15 residues. Germline V gene lookup returns CDR1 LGHNA and CDR2 YSLEER. DNA for the CDR3: TGCGCCAGCAGCCAACCCATCACAGGGGACAATGAGCAGTTCTTC. Translation: CASSQPITGDNEQFF.

A word on this clonotype: The junction differs from germline at one of its ends, possibly a read error. V and J are TRBV7-9 and TRBJ1-3, with D unresolved. Per the germline V gene, CDR1 is SEHNR and CDR2 is FQNEAQ (reference sequence). The CDR3 length is 17 residues. The CDR3 region has the DNA TGTGCCGGCAGTAGGACCCCCGAACGGCGCACTGGAAACACCATATATTTT. Translation gives CAGSRTPERRTGNTIYF.

This clonotype has a handful of counts. This rearrangement joins TRBV19 to TRBJ1-2; D is uncertain. Germline V gives CDR1 LNHDA, CDR2 SQIVND (reference sequence). V dropped 7 bases and J dropped 3 bases, with 12 bases sitting between them. The CDR3 is 13 residues long. CDR3 nucleotides: TGTGCCAGTAAGGGCAGCCTAGACTATGGCTACACCTTC. Protein: CASKGSLDYGYTF.

The CDR3 reads CASSQETSGYYYEQYF. The CDR3 coding sequence is TGCGCCAGCAGCCAAGAAACTAGCGGATATTACTACGAGCAGTACTTC. The genes are TRBV4-1 and TRBJ2-7, with 8 bases that match TRBD2. The CDR3 covers 16 residues. CDR1 MGHRA and CDR2 YSYEKL come from the germline V gene. V lost 0 bases, J lost 3 bases, and 7 bases stayed unmatched.

In this sample, this clonotype turned up a few times. The V and J genes are TRBV15 and TRBJ2-1; TRBD1 matches at 9 bases. This CDR3 has 15 amino acids. Germline V gene sequence: CDR1 LNHNV, CDR2 YYDKDF (reference sequence). V dropped 3 bases and J dropped 9; count of bases not matched to a gene: 9. CDR3: CATSRDYTGGREQFF. The CDR3 DNA is TGTGCCACCAGCAGGGACTACACAGGGGGCCGTGAGCAGTTCTTC.

The chain has TRBV6-6 and TRBJ1-2, with a tentative D call TRBD1 (5 bases). Germline assignment: CDR1 MNHNY and CDR2 SVGAGI (reference sequence). This CDR3 has 16 residues. V lost 7 bases, J lost 4 bases, and 22 bases lay in between. For the CDR3, the DNA is TGTGCCAGCAACCCCTGGGGGACTCCCGCCCCCTATGGCTACACCTTC. Translation gives CASNPWGTPAPYGYTF.